This TCR beta chain was identified in a study of CD4 T cells in relation to SARS-CoV-2 and coronaviruses. TCRdb's copy holds only in-frame clones and misses some; the assay was immunoSEQ multiplex PCR. The table has more than 15,000 clones, over 70% seen once. As concerns this clone: The target antigen is unknown.

Losses at the gene ends were 2 bases for V and 2 bases for J; bases not matched to a gene: 11. This CDR3 spans 18 amino acids. The germline V gene has CDR1 LGHDT and CDR2 YNNKEL (reference sequence). Before the COVID-19 pandemic, during about 2011-2019, CD4+ T cells were taken from unexposed donors. The cells were cultured for under 13 days before CD4+ T cells were isolated. The J gene is TRBJ2-3, the V gene TRBV3-1 (or the pseudogene TRBV3-2); 9 bases are a match to TRBD2. This clonotype was sampled from a human donor in good health. Sequenced: CD4+ T cells from PBMCs, cultured in vitro. CDR3 nucleotides: TGTGCCAGCAGCCAAAATGAAGAGCGGGGGGCTTACACAGATACGCAGTATTTT. Translation gives CASSQNEERGAYTDTQYF.